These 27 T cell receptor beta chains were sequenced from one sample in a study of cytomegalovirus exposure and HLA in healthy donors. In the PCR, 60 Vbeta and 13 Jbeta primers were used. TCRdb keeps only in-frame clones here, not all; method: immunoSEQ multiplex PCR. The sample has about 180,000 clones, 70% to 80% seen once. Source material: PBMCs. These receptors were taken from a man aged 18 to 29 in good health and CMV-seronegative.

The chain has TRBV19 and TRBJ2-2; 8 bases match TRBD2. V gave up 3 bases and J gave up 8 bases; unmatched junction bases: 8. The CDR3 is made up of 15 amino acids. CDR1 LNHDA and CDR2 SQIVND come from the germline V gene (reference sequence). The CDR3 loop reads CASSMPAGASGELFF. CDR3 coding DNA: TGTGCCAGTAGTATGCCAGCGGGAGCGTCTGGGGAGCTGTTTTTT.

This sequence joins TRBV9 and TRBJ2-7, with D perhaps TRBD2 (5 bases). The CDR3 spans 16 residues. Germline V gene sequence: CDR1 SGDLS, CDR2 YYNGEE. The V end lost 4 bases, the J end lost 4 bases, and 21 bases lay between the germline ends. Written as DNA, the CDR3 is TGTGCCAGCAGCCCGACCTCGGGCCTAGCCCTTTACGAGCAGTACTTC. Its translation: CASSPTSGLALYEQYF. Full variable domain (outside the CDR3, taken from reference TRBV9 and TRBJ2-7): DSGVTQTPKHLITATGQRVTLRCSPRSGDLSVYWYQQSLDQGLQFLIQYYNGEERAKGNILERFSAQQFPDLHSELNLSSLELGDSALYFCASSPTSGLALYEQYFGPGTRLTVT.

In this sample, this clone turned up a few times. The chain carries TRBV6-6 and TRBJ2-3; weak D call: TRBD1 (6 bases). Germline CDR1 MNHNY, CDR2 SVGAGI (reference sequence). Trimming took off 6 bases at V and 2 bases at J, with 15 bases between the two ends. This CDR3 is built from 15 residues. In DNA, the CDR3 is TGTGCCAGCAGATCGGGACACAGAAACACAGATACGCAGTATTTT. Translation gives CASRSGHRNTDTQYF.

CDR3 in DNA: TGTGCCAGCAGCCAAGGGGGAGGGAATGAAAAACTGTTTTTT. This translates into CASSQGGGNEKLFF. The chain has TRBV5-4 and TRBJ1-4, with a weak D call TRBD1 (6 bases). V lost 4 bases and J 5 bases, leaving 12 bases between the germline ends. CDR1 SGHNT and CDR2 YYREEE come from the germline V gene (reference sequence). The CDR3 has 14 residues.

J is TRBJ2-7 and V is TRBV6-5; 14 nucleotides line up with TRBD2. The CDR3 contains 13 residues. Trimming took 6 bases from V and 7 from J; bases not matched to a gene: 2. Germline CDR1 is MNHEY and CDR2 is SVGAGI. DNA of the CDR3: TGTGCCAGCAGAGGGACTAGCGGGGGAGAGCAGTACTTC. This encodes CASRGTSGGEQYF.

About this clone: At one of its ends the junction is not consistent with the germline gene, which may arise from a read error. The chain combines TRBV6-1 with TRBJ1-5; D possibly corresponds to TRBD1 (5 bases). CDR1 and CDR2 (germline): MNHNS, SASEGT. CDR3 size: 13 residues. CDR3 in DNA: TGTGCCAGCAGTGAAGGGGGCAAACAGCCCCAGCATTTT. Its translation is CASSEGGKQPQHF.

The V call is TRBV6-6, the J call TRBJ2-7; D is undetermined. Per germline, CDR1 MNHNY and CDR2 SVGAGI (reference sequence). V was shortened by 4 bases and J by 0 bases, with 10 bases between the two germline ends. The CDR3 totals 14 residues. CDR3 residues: CASSFSTGSYEQYF. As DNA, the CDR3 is TGTGCCAGCAGTTTCTCGACGGGCTCCTACGAGCAGTACTTC.

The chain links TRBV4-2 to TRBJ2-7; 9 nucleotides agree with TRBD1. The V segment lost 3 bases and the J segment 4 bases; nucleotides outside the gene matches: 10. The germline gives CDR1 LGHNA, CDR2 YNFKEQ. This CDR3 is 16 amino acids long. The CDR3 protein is CASSQHTGGFFYEQYF. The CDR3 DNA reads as TGTGCCAGCAGCCAGCATACAGGGGGCTTTTTTTACGAGCAGTACTTC.

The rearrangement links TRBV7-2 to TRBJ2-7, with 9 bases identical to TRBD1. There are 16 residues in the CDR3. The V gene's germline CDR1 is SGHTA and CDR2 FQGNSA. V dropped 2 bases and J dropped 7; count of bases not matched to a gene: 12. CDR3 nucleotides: TGTGCCAGCAGCTTAAATTGGGGACAGGGTAGAATTGAGCAGTACTTC. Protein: CASSLNWGQGRIEQYF. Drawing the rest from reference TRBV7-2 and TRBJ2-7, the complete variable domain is GAGVSQSPSNKVTEKGKDVELRCDPISGHTALYWYRQSLGQGLEFLIYFQGNSAPDKSGLPSDRFSAERTGGSVSTLTIQRTQQEDSAVYLCASSLNWGQGRIEQYFGPGTRLTVT.

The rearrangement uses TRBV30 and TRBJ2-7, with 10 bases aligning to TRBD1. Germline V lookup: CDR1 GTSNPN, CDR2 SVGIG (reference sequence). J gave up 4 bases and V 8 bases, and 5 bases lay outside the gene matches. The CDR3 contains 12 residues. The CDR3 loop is CAGLDRGYEQYF. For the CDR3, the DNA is TGTGCCGGCCTGGACAGGGGGTACGAGCAGTACTTC.

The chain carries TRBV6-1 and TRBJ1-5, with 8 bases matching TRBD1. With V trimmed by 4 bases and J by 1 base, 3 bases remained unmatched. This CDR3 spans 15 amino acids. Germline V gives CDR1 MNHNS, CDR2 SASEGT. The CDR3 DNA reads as TGTGCCAGCAGTGGCAACAGGGGGAGCAATCAGCCCCAGCATTTT. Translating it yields CASSGNRGSNQPQHF.

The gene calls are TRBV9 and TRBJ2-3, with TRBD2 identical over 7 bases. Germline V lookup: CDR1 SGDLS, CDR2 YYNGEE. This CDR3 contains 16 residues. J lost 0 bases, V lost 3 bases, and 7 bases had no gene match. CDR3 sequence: CASSARGGSSTDTQYF. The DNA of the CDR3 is TGTGCCAGCAGCGCCCGCGGGGGTTCTAGCACAGATACGCAGTATTTT.

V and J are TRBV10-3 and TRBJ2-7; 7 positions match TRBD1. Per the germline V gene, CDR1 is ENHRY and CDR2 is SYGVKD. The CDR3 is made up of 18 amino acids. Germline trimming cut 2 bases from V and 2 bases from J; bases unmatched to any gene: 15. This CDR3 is CAISEMDRFGFVPYEQYF. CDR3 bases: TGTGCCATCAGTGAGATGGACAGGTTCGGATTTGTTCCCTACGAGCAGTACTTC.

CDR3 nucleotide sequence: TGTGCCACCAGCAGAGATCGACTAGCGGCGAACACCGGGGAGCTGTTTTTT. Its translation is CATSRDRLAANTGELFF. The rearrangement joins TRBV15 to TRBJ2-2; 9 bases agree with TRBD2. Unmatched junction bases numbered 2, after V lost 0 bases and J lost 0 bases. Germline CDR1 LNHNV, CDR2 YYDKDF (reference sequence). The CDR3 is made up of 17 amino acids.

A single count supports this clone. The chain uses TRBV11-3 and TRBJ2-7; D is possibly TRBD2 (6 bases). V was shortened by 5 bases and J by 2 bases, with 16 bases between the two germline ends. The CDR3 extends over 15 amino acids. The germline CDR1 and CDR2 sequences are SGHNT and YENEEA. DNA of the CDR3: TGTGCCAGCAGCCCCACGGCGGGAAGTGCCTACGAGCAGTACTTC. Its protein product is CASSPTAGSAYEQYF.

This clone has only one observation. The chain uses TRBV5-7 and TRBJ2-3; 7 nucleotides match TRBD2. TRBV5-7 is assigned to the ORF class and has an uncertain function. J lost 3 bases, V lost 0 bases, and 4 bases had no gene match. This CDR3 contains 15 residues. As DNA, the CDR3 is TGTGCCAGCAGCTTGGGACCGGGAGGAACAGATACGCAGTATTTT. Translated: CASSLGPGGTDTQYF.

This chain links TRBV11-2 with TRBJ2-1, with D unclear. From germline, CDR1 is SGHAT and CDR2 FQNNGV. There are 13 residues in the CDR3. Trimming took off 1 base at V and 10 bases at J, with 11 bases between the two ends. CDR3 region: CASSLVLAGEQFF. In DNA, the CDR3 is TGTGCCAGCAGCTTAGTTTTAGCCGGGGAGCAGTTCTTC. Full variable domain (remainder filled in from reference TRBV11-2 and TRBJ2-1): EAGVAQSPRYKIIEKRQSVAFWCNPISGHATLYWYQQILGQGPKLLIQFQNNGVVDDSQLPKDRFSAERLKGVDSTLKIQPAKLEDSAVYLCASSLVLAGEQFFGPGTRLTVL.

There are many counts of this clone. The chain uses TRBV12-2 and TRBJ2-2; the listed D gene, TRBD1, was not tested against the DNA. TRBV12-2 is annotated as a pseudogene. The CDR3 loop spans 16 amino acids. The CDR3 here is CASRPRDRGDTGELFF. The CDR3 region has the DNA TGTGCAAGTCGCCCCCGCGACAGGGGAGACACCGGGGAGCTGTTTTTT.

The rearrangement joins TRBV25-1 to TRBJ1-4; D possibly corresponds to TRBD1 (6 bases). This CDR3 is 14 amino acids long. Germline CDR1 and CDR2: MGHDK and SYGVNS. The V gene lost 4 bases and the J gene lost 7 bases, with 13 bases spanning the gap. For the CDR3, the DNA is TGTGCCAGCAGTGCCATTGGACAGACTGAAAAACTGTTTTTT. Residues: CASSAIGQTEKLFF.

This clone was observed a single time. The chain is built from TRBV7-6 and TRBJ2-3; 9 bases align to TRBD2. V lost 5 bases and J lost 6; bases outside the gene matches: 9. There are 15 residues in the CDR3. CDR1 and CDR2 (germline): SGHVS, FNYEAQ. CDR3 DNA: TGTGCCAGCAGCCCCCGCGGGGGGGCATATGATACGCAGTATTTT. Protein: CASSPRGGAYDTQYF.

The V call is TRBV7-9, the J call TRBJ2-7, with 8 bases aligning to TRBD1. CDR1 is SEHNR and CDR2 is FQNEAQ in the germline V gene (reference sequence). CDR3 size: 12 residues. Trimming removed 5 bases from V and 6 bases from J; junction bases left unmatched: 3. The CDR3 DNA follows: TGTGCCAGCAGCCAACAGGGGGGCGAGCAGTACTTC. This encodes CASSQQGGEQYF.

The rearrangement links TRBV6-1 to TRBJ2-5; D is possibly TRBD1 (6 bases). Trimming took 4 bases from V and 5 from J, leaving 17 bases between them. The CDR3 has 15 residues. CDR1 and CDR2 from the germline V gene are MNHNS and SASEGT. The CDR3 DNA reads TGTGCCAGCAGTGGAACAGGGTGGAGTGGGGAGACCCAGTACTTC. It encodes CASSGTGWSGETQYF.

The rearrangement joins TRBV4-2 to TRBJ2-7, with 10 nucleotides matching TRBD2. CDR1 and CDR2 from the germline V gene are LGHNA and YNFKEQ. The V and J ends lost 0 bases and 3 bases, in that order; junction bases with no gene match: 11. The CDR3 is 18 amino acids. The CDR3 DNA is TGTGCCAGCAGCCAAGATTTCATCGGACTAGCGGAGGGCTACGAGCAGTACTTC. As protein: CASSQDFIGLAEGYEQYF.

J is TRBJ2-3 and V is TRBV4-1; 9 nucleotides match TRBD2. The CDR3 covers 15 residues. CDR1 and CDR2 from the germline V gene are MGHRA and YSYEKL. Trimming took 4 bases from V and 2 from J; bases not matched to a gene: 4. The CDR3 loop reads CASSPIAGVTDTQYF. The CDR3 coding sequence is TGCGCCAGCAGCCCCATAGCGGGGGTCACAGATACGCAGTATTTT.

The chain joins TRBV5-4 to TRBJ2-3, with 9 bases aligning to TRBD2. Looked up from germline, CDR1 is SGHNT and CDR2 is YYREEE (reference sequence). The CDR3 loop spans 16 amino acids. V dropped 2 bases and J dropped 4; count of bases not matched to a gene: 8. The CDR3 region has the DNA TGTGCCAGCAGCTTCCCAGCGGGGGGAACCGCAGATACGCAGTATTTT. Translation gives CASSFPAGGTADTQYF.

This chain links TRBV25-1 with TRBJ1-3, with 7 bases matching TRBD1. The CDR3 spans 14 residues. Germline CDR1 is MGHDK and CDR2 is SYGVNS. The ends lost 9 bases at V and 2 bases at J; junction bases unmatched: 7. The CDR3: CASQGVGAGNTIYF. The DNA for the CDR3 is TGTGCCAGTCAGGGGGTGGGAGCTGGAAACACCATATATTTT.

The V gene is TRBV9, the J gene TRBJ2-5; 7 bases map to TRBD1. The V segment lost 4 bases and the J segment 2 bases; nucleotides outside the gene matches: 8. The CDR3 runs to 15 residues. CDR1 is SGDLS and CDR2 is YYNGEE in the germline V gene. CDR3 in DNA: TGTGCCAGCAGCAAGACAGGGTGGGAGCAAGAGACCCAGTACTTC. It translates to CASSKTGWEQETQYF.